The T cell receptor beta chain described here comes from a study of CD8 T cells in Susac syndrome. This clonotype has only one observation. After extraction with the RNeasy kit, about 0.45 to 1 ug of the RNA was reverse transcribed using random hexamers. TCRdb independently ran MiXCR on the immunoSEQ multiplex PCR reads; one entry per CDR3 protein. Of approximately 200,000 distinct CDR3 sequences in the sample, 92% are singletons; the top ten hold around 0.14%. The CDR3 is 14 residues long. Trimming removed 2 bases from V and 7 bases from J, with 12 bases in between. The germline V gene has CDR1 MNHNS and CDR2 SASEGT.

Source material: CD8+ T cells from PBMCs. This receptor was identified in a human donor with multiple sclerosis. The chain combines TRBV6-1 with TRBJ1-5; D unclear. As DNA, the CDR3 is TGTGCCAGCAGTGAACAGCCGGGGAGGCAGCCCCAGCATTTT. This codes for CASSEQPGRQPQHF.